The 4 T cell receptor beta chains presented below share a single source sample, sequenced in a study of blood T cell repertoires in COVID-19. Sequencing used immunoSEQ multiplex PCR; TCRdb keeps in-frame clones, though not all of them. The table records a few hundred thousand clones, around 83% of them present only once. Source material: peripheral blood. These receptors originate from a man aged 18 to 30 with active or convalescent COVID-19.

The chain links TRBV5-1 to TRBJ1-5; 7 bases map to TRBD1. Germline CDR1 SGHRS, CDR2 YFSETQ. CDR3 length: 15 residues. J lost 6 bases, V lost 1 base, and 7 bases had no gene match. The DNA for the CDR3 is TGCGCCAGCAGCTTGACGACAGGGTTGGCTCAGCCCCAGCATTTT. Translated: CASSLTTGLAQPQHF.

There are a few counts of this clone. Here the CDR3 reads CASSWTEAGNTIYF. In DNA form, the CDR3 reads TGTGCCAGCTCATGGACAGAGGCTGGAAACACCATATATTTT. The V gene is TRBV18, the J gene TRBJ1-3, with a tentative D call TRBD1 (6 bases). This CDR3 has 14 residues. Per the germline V gene, CDR1 is KGHSH and CDR2 is LQKENI. Trimming left V 5 bases short and J 2 bases short, with 10 bases between.

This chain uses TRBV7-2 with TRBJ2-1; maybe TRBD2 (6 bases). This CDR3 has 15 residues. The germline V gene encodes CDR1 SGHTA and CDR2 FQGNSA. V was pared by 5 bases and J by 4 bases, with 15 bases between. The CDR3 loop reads CASSLDSGEYNEQFF. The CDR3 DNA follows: TGTGCCAGCAGCCTAGATAGCGGAGAATACAATGAGCAGTTCTTC.

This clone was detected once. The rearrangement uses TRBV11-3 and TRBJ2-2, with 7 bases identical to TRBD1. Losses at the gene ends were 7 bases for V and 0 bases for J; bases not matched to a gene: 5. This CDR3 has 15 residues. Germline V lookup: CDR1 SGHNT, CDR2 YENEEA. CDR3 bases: TGTGCCAGCACCTCGGGACAGACGAACACCGGGGAGCTGTTTTTT. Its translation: CASTSGQTNTGELFF.